This entry concerns a single T cell receptor (beta chain). Method: immunoSEQ multiplex PCR; TCRdb's copy keeps in-frame clones and lacks some. This table has over 55,000 clones, roughly 90% appearing once. The sample comes from a study of OX40 agonist ivuxolimab in advanced cancers. From germline, CDR1 is SNHLY and CDR2 FYNNEI. Trimming pared 1 base from V and 0 bases from J, leaving 12 bases between. This CDR3 region has 16 residues. The rearrangement links TRBV2 to TRBJ1-1, with D hard to call. The sample was CD4+ or CD8+ T cells sorted from blood, taken in a trial of the OX40 agonist ivuxolimab. The sequence was obtained from an adult with an advanced solid tumor such as melanoma, head and neck, liver or kidney cancer. The CDR3 coding sequence is TGTGCCAGCAGTGAAGAGGCCTCTATGGTGAACACTGAAGCTTTCTTT. Its protein product is CASSEEASMVNTEAFF.